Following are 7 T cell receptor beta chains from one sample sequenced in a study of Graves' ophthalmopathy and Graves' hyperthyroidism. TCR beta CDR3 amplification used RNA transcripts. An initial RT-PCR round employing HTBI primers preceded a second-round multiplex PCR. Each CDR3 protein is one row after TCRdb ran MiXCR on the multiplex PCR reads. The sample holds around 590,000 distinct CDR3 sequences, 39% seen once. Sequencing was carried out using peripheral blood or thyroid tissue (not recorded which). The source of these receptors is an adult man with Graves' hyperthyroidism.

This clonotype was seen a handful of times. CDR3 residues: CASSLVTAALRETQYF. CDR3 sequence (DNA): TGTGCCAGCAGCTTAGTAACCGCGGCCCTGAGGGAGACCCAGTACTTC. The chain employs TRBV11-2 and TRBJ2-5; no clear D. Germline V gene lookup returns CDR1 SGHAT and CDR2 FQNNGV. Trimming took 1 base from V and 5 from J, leaving 17 bases between them. The CDR3 is made up of 16 amino acids.

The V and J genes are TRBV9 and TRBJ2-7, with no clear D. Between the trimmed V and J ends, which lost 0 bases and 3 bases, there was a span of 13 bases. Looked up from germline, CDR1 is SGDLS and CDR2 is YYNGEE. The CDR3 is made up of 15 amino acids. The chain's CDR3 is CASSVGTESFYEQYF. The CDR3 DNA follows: TGTGCCAGCAGCGTAGGGACCGAATCGTTCTACGAGCAGTACTTC.

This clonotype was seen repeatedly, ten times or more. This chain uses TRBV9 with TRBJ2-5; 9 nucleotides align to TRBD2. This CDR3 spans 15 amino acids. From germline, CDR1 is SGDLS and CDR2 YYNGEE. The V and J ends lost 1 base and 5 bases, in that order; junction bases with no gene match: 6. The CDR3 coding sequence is TGTGCCAGCAGCGTAAGCGGGAGGCTGTTGGAGACCCAGTACTTC. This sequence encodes CASSVSGRLLETQYF.

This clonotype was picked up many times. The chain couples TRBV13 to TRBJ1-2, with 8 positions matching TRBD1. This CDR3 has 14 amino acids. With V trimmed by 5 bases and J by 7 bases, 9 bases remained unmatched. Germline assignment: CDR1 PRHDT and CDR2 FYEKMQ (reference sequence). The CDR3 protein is CASSEGHRGAGYTF. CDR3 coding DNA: TGTGCCAGCAGCGAGGGACACAGGGGGGCTGGCTACACCTTC.

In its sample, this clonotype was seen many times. Here the CDR3 reads CAISESSGLYGYTF. CDR3 in DNA: TGTGCCATCAGTGAGTCGTCAGGGCTCTATGGCTACACCTTC. This sequence joins TRBV10-3 and TRBJ1-2, with D perhaps TRBD1 (5 bases). The CDR3 loop spans 14 amino acids. Trimming took off 0 bases at V and 4 bases at J, with 9 bases between the two ends. Germline V gene sequence: CDR1 ENHRY, CDR2 SYGVKD.

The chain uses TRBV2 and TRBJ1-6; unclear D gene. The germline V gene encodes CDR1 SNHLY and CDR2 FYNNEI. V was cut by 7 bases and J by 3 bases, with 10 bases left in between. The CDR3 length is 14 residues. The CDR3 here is CASTSGDYNSPLHF. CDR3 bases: TGTGCCAGCACATCTGGGGACTATAATTCACCCCTCCACTTT.

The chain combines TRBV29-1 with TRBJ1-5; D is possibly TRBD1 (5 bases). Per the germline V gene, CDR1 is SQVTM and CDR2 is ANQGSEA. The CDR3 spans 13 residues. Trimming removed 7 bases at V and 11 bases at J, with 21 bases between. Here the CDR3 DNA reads TGCAGCGCCTACGGGGGAGTAGCGGGAGCCCAGCATTTT. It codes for CSAYGGVAGAQHF.